Below are 2 T cell receptor beta chains sequenced from a single sample in a study of PD-L1 blockade in urothelial cancer. Time point of the sample: pretreatment peripheral blood. Here immunoSEQ multiplex PCR was the method, and the copy in TCRdb shows in-frame clones only, minus some. Among about 52,000 clones listed, 75% to 90% were seen once. The sequences come from PBMCs, collected around atezolizumab (anti-PD-L1) treatment. The receptors here all came from a man aged 50 to 60 with urothelial cancer.

The chain has TRBV14 and TRBJ2-1; weak D call: TRBD2 (6 bases). CDR1 is SGHDN and CDR2 is FVKESK in the germline V gene. Trimming stripped 5 bases from V and 9 bases from J, with 14 bases between. The CDR3 is 13 residues long. In nucleotides, the CDR3 is TGTGCCAGCAGCGAACGACTAGGAAGTGAGCAGTTCTTC. As protein: CASSERLGSEQFF.

The chain joins TRBV18 to TRBJ2-7, with 13 bases fitting TRBD2. With 3 bases clipped from V and 4 bases from J, the junction kept 6 bases outside the gene matches. This CDR3 contains 16 residues. CDR1 and CDR2 (germline): KGHSH, LQKENI. CDR3 amino acids: CASSPLTSGRVYEQYF. The CDR3 DNA sequence: TGTGCCAGCTCACCCCTAACTAGCGGGAGGGTGTACGAGCAGTACTTC.